This T cell receptor beta chain came from a study of cytomegalovirus exposure and HLA in healthy donors. The PCR ran on 60 Vbeta and 13 Jbeta primers. The table came from immunoSEQ multiplex PCR; TCRdb's copy has only in-frame clones and leaves some out. In the table there are approximately 150,000 clones, around 79% of which are singletons. There are 15 residues in the CDR3. The V and J ends lost 0 bases and 6 bases respectively, with 9 bases between them. Germline CDR1 reads MGHRA; CDR2 reads YSYEKL. The study's findings and limits: Fewer N-insertions than the approximately 700-donor mean were reportedly shown by an Asian-associated ancestry cluster in a later analysis. In a later analysis, TCR beta V- and J-gene trimming was associated with a missense DCLRE1C variant.

As concerns this clone: Its specificity is unknown.

The chain uses TRBV4-1 and TRBJ1-6; no clear D. The source is a woman between 35 and 50 years old in good health and CMV-seropositive. Sequencing was carried out using PBMCs. CDR3 sequence reads: CASSQDRTLNSPLHF. In DNA form, the CDR3 reads TGCGCCAGCAGCCAAGATAGGACTCTTAATTCACCCCTCCACTTT.